This TCR beta chain was retrieved from a study of CD4 T cells in relation to SARS-CoV-2 and coronaviruses. Before the COVID-19 pandemic, during about 2010-2018, CD4+ T cells were taken from unexposed donors. Isolation of CD4+ T cells took place after roughly nine days in culture. The method was immunoSEQ multiplex PCR; TCRdb's version includes in-frame clones alone and lacks a portion of them. Of about 21,000 clones listed, around three quarters are singletons. CDR3 length: 15 residues. Trimming cost V 2 bases and J 5 bases; bases outside gene matches: 7. Germline V gene sequence: CDR1 MNHEY, CDR2 SMNVEV (reference sequence). As to this clone: Its antigen is still unknown.

The chain joins TRBV27 to TRBJ2-5, with 8 bases that match TRBD1. The clonotype comes from a human donor in good health. Material: CD4+ T cells from PBMCs, cultured in vitro. CDR3 in DNA: TGTGCCAGCAGTTTAGGCAGGGGGCGCGTGGAGACCCAGTACTTC. This gives the protein CASSLGRGRVETQYF.